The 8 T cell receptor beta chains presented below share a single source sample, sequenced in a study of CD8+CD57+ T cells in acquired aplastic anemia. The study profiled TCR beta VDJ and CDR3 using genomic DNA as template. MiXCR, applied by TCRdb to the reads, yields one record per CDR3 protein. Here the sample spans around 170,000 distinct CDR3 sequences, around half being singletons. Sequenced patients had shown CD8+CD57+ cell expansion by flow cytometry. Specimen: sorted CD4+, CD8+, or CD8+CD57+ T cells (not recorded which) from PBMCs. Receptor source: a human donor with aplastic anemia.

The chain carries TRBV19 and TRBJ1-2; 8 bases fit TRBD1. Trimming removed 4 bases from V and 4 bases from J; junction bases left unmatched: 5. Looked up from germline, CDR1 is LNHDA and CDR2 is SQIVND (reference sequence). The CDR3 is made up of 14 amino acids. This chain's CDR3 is CASSTTGTGYGYTF. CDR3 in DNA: TGTGCCAGTAGTACCACAGGGACAGGCTATGGCTACACCTTC.

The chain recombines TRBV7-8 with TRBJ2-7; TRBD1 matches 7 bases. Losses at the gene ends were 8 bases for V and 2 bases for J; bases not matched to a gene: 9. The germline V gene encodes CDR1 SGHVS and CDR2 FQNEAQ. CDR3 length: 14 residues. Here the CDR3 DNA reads TGTGCCAGCGGCGGCAGGGGGACCACCTACGAGCAGTACTTC. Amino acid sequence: CASGGRGTTYEQYF.

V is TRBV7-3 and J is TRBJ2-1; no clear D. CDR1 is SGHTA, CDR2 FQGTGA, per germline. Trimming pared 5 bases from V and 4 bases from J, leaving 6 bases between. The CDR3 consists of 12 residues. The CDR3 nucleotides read TGTGCCAGCAGCCCTAGGTACAATGAGCAGTTCTTC. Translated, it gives CASSPRYNEQFF.

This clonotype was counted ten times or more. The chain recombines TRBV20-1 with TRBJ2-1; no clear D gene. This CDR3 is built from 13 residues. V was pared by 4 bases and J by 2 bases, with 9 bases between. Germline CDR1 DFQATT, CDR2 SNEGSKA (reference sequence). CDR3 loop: CSAIEGPYNEQFF. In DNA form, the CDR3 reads TGCAGTGCTATAGAAGGGCCCTACAATGAGCAGTTCTTC.

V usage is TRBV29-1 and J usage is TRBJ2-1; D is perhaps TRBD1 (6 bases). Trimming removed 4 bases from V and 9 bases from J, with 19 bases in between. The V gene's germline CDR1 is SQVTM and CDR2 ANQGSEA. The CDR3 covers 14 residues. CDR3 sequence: CSVVPGTMMGEQFF. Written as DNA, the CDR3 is TGCAGCGTTGTCCCGGGGACAATGATGGGTGAGCAGTTCTTC.

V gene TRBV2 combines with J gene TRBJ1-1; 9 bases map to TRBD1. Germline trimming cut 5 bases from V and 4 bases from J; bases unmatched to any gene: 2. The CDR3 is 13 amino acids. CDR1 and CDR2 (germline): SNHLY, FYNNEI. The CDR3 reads CASSTTGGTEAFF. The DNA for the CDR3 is TGTGCCAGCAGTACGACAGGGGGCACTGAAGCTTTCTTT. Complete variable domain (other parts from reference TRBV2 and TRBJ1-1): EPEVTQTPSHQVTQMGQEVILRCVPISNHLYFYWYRQILGQKVEFLVSFYNNEISEKSEIFDDQFSVERPDGSNFTLKIRSTKLEDSAMYFCASSTTGGTEAFFGQGTRLTVV.

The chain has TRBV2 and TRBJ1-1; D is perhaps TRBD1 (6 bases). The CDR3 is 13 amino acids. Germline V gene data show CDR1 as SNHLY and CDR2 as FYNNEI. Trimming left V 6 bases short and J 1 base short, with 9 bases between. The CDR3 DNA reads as TGTGCCAGCAGGGGACACCAGAACACTGAAGCTTTCTTT. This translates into CASRGHQNTEAFF.

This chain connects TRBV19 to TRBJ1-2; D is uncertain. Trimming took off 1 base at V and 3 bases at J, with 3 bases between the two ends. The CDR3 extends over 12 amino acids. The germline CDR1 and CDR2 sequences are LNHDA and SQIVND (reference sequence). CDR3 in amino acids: CASSIGDYGYTF. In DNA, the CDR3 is TGTGCCAGTAGTATAGGGGACTATGGCTACACCTTC.